This paragraph reports one T cell receptor beta chain. Its specificity is unknown. The CDR3 length is 12 residues. Trimming cost V 10 bases and J 11 bases; bases outside gene matches: 7. Germline loops: CDR1 SEHNR, CDR2 FQNEAQ (reference sequence). Germline DNA was also extracted, with blood RNA taken from unsorted whole blood. This entry is derived from a study of tumor-infiltrating lymphocytes in primary liver carcinoma. Whole-study results and caveats: Samples, which were bulk and unsorted, did not allow CD4+ and CD8+ repertoires to be compared.

A constant-region primer primed TCR beta cDNA synthesis from about 490 ng of total RNA. A slightly modified ARM-PCR protocol with three nested multiplex PCR rounds produced these TCR beta libraries. In the first two PCR rounds, TRBV1-TRBV30 forward primers were paired with a C-beta reverse primer, and each round lasted roughly 9 cycles. Each CDR3 protein gets one entry after TCRdb re-called the multiplex PCR reads with MiXCR. The repertoire holds approximately 300,000 distinct CDR3 sequences, with 55% to 65% as singletons. This TCR was sampled from a man between 35 and 55 years old with primary liver carcinoma and hepatitis B virus infection. This chain uses TRBV7-9 with TRBJ2-1; 11 bases map to TRBD2. The sample consisted of peripheral blood. CDR3 in DNA: TGTGCCATGACTAGCGGGATAAATAAGCAGTTCTTC. Amino acids: CAMTSGINKQFF.